This is a list of T cell receptor beta chains from one sample in a study of blood T cell repertoires in COVID-19. Sequencing used immunoSEQ multiplex PCR; TCRdb keeps in-frame clones, though not all of them. The sample holds about 230,000 clones, about nine tenths seen once. The sample was peripheral blood. These receptors all stem from a man aged 50 to 60 with COVID-19, enrolled during active disease. Each CDR3 is given with its conserved first and last residue. The D gene is left open where the match is weak. Clone size is not always given. Where it is, it says once, few, many or a class for expanded clones.

>TRBV27|.|.|TRBJ1-4
CASSPFEGRSEKLFF
TGTGCCAGCAGTCCCTTTGAGGGTCGTAGTGAAAAACTGTTTTTT
>TRBV11-3|.|.|TRBJ2-7
CASSFTASYEQYF
TGTGCCAGCAGCTTTACCGCGAGCTACGAGCAGTACTTC
>TRBV19|.|.|TRBJ1-5
CASRSSPNQPQHF
TGTGCCAGTAGAAGCTCCCCCAATCAGCCCCAGCATTTT
>TRBV20-1|TRBD1|.|TRBJ2-1
CSAQYGDREFF
TGCAGTGCCCAGTACGGGGACAGGGAGTTCTTC
>TRBV7-2|.|once|TRBJ2-3
CASSLTGFGTDTQYF
TGTGCCAGCAGCTTAACAGGGTTCGGGACAGATACGCAGTATTTT
>TRBV4-3|.|.|TRBJ1-4
CASSQDRVFEKLFF
TGCGCCAGCAGCCAAGACAGGGTTTTTGAAAAACTGTTTTTT
>TRBV5-6|.|.|TRBJ2-3
CASSFGTDTQYF
TGTGCCAGCAGCTTCGGCACAGATACGCAGTATTTT
>TRBV3-1/TRBV3-2|.|.|TRBJ2-7
CASSQIQGYEQYF
TGTGCCAGCAGCCAGATACAGGGCTACGAGCAGTACTTC
>TRBV7-9|TRBD1|.|TRBJ1-3
CASSSRGQSSGNTIYF
TGTGCCAGCAGCTCCCGGGGACAGAGCTCTGGAAACACCATATATTTT
>TRBV9|TRBD1|.|TRBJ1-1
CASSPRTGPSTEAFF
TGTGCCAGCAGCCCCCGGACAGGGCCAAGCACTGAAGCTTTCTTT
>TRBV3-1/TRBV3-2|.|.|TRBJ1-6
CASSPGQYNSPLHF
TGTGCCAGCAGCCCCGGACAATATAATTCACCCCTCCACTTT
>TRBV7-3|TRBD2|.|TRBJ2-1
CASSLLAGGHNEQFF
TGTGCCAGCAGCCTTTTAGCGGGGGGACACAATGAGCAGTTCTTC
>TRBV5-5|.|.|TRBJ1-4
CASSLGVSEKLFF
TGTGCCAGCAGCTTAGGAGTAAGCGAAAAACTGTTTTTT
>TRBV19|.|.|TRBJ2-6
CASSIYAGAGANVLTF
TGTGCCAGTAGTATTTACGCAGGGGCTGGGGCCAACGTCCTGACTTTC
>TRBV7-8|TRBD2|.|TRBJ2-4
CASSTAAWGGGNIQYF
TGTGCCAGCAGTACCGCTGCCTGGGGGGGAGGAAACATTCAGTACTTC
>TRBV5-1|.|.|TRBJ2-7
CASSLTQAAYEQYF
TGCGCCAGCAGCTTGACACAGGCCGCCTACGAGCAGTACTTC
>TRBV27|.|.|TRBJ2-1
CASGESGSYNEQFF
TGTGCCAGCGGGGAAAGCGGAAGTTACAATGAGCAGTTCTTC
>TRBV20-1|TRBD2|.|TRBJ2-1
CSASWGLAVEQFF
TGCAGTGCTAGTTGGGGACTAGCTGTTGAGCAGTTCTTC
>TRBV5-8|TRBD1|.|TRBJ2-3
CASSVGGQGPTDTQYF
TGTGCCAGCAGCGTAGGGGGACAGGGGCCCACAGATACGCAGTATTTT
>TRBV18|TRBD2|.|TRBJ2-1
CASSPRTSGRNEQFF
TGTGCCAGCTCACCAAGGACTAGCGGGAGAAATGAGCAGTTCTTC
>TRBV27|TRBD1|.|TRBJ1-2
CASSFRGTGLFYGYTF
TGTGCCAGCAGTTTTCGGGGGACAGGACTCTTCTATGGCTACACCTTC
>TRBV28|.|.|TRBJ1-1
CASSAWTGRNTEAFF
TGTGCCAGCAGTGCCTGGACGGGGAGGAACACTGAAGCTTTCTTT
>TRBV18|.|.|TRBJ1-2
CASSPRQDYGYTF
TGTGCCAGCTCACCTCGACAAGACTATGGCTACACCTTC
>TRBV7-9|TRBD2|.|TRBJ2-7
CASSLVGLAGATSYEQYF
TGTGCCAGCAGCTTAGTGGGACTAGCGGGAGCTACCTCCTACGAGCAGTACTTC
>TRBV15|TRBD2|.|TRBJ2-3
CATSRDWGPAGLAGGAMTDTQYF
TGTGCCACCAGCAGAGATTGGGGCCCAGCTGGACTAGCGGGAGGCGCGATGACAGATACGCAGTATTTT
>TRBV29-1|TRBD2|.|TRBJ2-1
CSVDHTSGSYNEQFF
TGCAGCGTTGATCATACTAGCGGGAGTTACAATGAGCAGTTCTTC
>TRBV19|TRBD2|.|TRBJ2-1
CASSAGTSGGNEQFF
TGTGCCAGTAGTGCCGGGACTAGCGGGGGTAATGAGCAGTTCTTC
>TRBV15|.|.|TRBJ1-5
CATSRDRVGQPQHF
TGTGCCACCAGCAGAGATCGGGTGGGTCAGCCCCAGCATTTT
>TRBV18|TRBD2|.|TRBJ2-2
CASSPKLAGVGTGELFF
TGTGCCAGCTCACCGAAACTAGCGGGAGTAGGCACCGGGGAGCTGTTTTTT
>TRBV10-3|.|.|TRBJ1-4
CATGSGDGEKLFF
TGTGCCACGGGATCGGGGGATGGTGAAAAACTGTTTTTT
>TRBV28|.|.|TRBJ2-2
CASMGGANTGELFF
TGTGCCAGCATGGGCGGGGCGAACACCGGGGAGCTGTTTTTT
>TRBV6-5|TRBD2|.|TRBJ2-1
CASSSLAGGAGEQFF
TGTGCCAGCAGTTCCCTAGCGGGAGGTGCGGGTGAGCAGTTCTTC
>TRBV25-1|.|.|TRBJ1-2
CASSESSGHGYTF
TGTGCCAGCAGTGAAAGCTCAGGGCATGGCTACACCTTC
>TRBV7-2|.|.|TRBJ1-5
CASSFYSNQPQHF
TGTGCCAGCAGCTTTTATAGCAATCAGCCCCAGCATTTT
>TRBV2|.|.|TRBJ1-5
CASSEAMGASNQPQHF
TGTGCCAGCAGTGAAGCTATGGGGGCAAGCAATCAGCCCCAGCATTTT
>TRBV7-7|TRBD1|.|TRBJ1-3
CASSRATGAGNTIYF
TGTGCCAGCAGCAGAGCAACAGGGGCTGGAAACACCATATATTTT
>TRBV5-1|TRBD1|.|TRBJ2-2
CASSLQGQGNTGELFF
TGCGCCAGCAGCTTGCAGGGACAGGGGAACACCGGGGAGCTGTTTTTT
>TRBV6-2/TRBV6-3|.|.|TRBJ1-5
CASSYTGTLKDQPQHF
TGTGCCAGCAGTTATACCGGGACACTTAAGGATCAGCCCCAGCATTTT
>TRBV9|.|once|TRBJ2-2
CASSVDPGGALGNTGELFF
TGTGCCAGCAGCGTAGATCCTGGGGGCGCGCTCGGGAACACCGGGGAGCTGTTTTTT
>TRBV12-3/TRBV12-4|TRBD1|.|TRBJ2-1
CASRTTGVEQFF
TGTGCCAGCAGAACTACAGGGGTTGAGCAGTTCTTC
>TRBV11-2|.|.|TRBJ2-1
CASSPTIQVEQFF
TGTGCCAGCAGCCCAACTATACAGGTGGAGCAGTTCTTC
>TRBV13|TRBD1|.|TRBJ2-7
CASSIRDSSYEQYF
TGTGCCAGCAGCATTCGGGACAGCTCCTACGAGCAGTACTTC
>TRBV18|.|.|TRBJ2-4
CASSPQARGQNIQYF
TGTGCCAGCTCACCACAGGCTAGGGGCCAAAACATTCAGTACTTC
>TRBV14|.|once|TRBJ2-7
CASSLGVGEQYF
TGTGCCAGCAGCCTAGGGGTTGGCGAGCAGTACTTC
>TRBV28|.|.|TRBJ1-1
CASRDRDIRRAFF
TGTGCCAGCAGAGACCGGGACATTAGACGGGCTTTCTTT
>TRBV7-3|.|.|TRBJ1-4
CASSSPGGEPLDKLFF
TGTGCCAGCAGCTCGCCCGGCGGTGAGCCCCTTGACAAACTGTTTTTT
>TRBV29-1|TRBD1|.|TRBJ2-7
CSAGTGVGGNEQYF
TGCAGCGCCGGGACAGGGGTTGGTGGAAACGAGCAGTACTTC
>TRBV7-2|.|.|TRBJ1-1
CASSSLGENTEAFF
TGTGCCAGCAGCTCCCTCGGGGAGAACACTGAAGCTTTCTTT
>TRBV2|TRBD2|.|TRBJ2-7
CASGRGGVLSYEQYF
TGTGCCAGCGGCCGGGGGGGGGTACTCTCCTACGAGCAGTACTTC
>TRBV29-1|TRBD1|.|TRBJ1-2
CSVEEMVQGDGGYTF
TGCAGCGTTGAAGAGATGGTACAGGGGGACGGTGGCTACACCTTC
>TRBV3-1/TRBV3-2|.|few|TRBJ1-5
CASSQMGEGNQPQHF
TGTGCCAGCAGCCAGATGGGAGAGGGCAATCAGCCCCAGCATTTT
>TRBV25-1|.|once|TRBJ2-7
CASRGGGDLREQYF
TGTGCCAGCAGGGGAGGTGGGGATCTACGAGAGCAGTACTTC
>TRBV7-2|TRBD2|.|TRBJ2-3
CASSPRFGGGSTDTQYF
TGTGCCAGCAGCCCCCGGTTCGGCGGGGGGTCCACAGATACGCAGTATTTT
>TRBV7-2|.|.|TRBJ1-1
CASSFGPMNTEAFF
TGTGCCAGCAGCTTCGGTCCGATGAACACTGAAGCTTTCTTT
>TRBV28|.|.|TRBJ1-3
CASRPIIGGSGNTIYF
TGTGCCAGCAGACCGATTATAGGGGGCTCTGGAAACACCATATATTTT
>TRBV11-2|TRBD1|.|TRBJ2-5
CASSTGQERGETQYF
TGTGCCAGCAGCACAGGACAGGAAAGGGGAGAGACCCAGTACTTC
>TRBV21-1|.|few|TRBJ1-2
CASSKVQGNYGYTF
TGTGCCAGCAGCAAAGTTCAGGGAAACTATGGCTACACCTTC
>TRBV5-8|.|once|TRBJ1-6
CASSGRDSPLHF
TGTGCCAGCAGCGGCAGGGATTCACCCCTCCACTTT
>TRBV14|.|.|TRBJ2-2
CASSRPGTTGELFF
TGTGCCAGCAGCCGACCTGGGACAACCGGGGAGCTGTTTTTT